The clone carrying this TCR beta chain has just a few counts. MiXCR, applied by TCRdb to the RT-PCR reads, yields one record per CDR3 protein. This sample yields about 700,000 distinct CDR3 sequences, of which 14% are seen a single time; 3.6% belongs to the top ten. Looked up from germline, CDR1 is MNHEY and CDR2 is SVGAGI. The V and J ends lost 6 bases and 0 bases respectively, with 12 bases between them. CDR3 length: 15 residues. The receptor comes from a female donor in good health, serving as a healthy control. Sequenced input: memory CD4+ T cells from blood. This chain uses TRBV6-5 with TRBJ2-1, with D possibly matching TRBD1 (6 bases). The CDR3 DNA is TGTGCCAGCAGGGAAGACAGGAGCTCCTACAATGAGCAGTTCTTC. This gives the protein CASREDRSSYNEQFF.